What follows describes a single T cell receptor beta chain. Antigen unknown. The data were obtained in a study of shared clonotypes between healthy human individuals. Study context: Donors, aged 18 to 49, were a couple of women and a few men.

The naive CD8 fraction comprised CD45RO-negative cells positively selected for CCR7 and excluded terminally differentiated effector memory CD45RA+ cells. All participating donors were Caucasian adults from Nashville, Tennessee. Only in-frame clones appear in the TCRdb table, and some are missing; sequencing was by immunoSEQ multiplex PCR. This sample yields around 1,900,000 clones, of which about 93% are seen a single time; over 1.5% belongs to the top ten. The study's findings and limits: The study found lower generation probabilities in non-shared clonotypes than in those shared by all four donors. Sorted-subset sequencing was shown by rarefaction to be incomplete despite large depth.

This clonotype was obtained from a man between 18 and 35 years old in good health. Some clones in this sample may be carry-over from other donors' samples. The sequenced material came from naive CD8+ T cells from PBMCs.

As DNA, the CDR3 is TGTGCCAGCAGCCACGGCCGGGAGAGCTCCTACAATGAGCAGTTCTTC. Translating it yields CASSHGRESSYNEQFF. The chain joins TRBV4-2 to TRBJ2-1; weak D call: TRBD2 (6 bases). Trimming shortened V by 3 bases and J by 0 bases, and 12 bases separated the two germline ends. The CDR3 length is 16 residues. Per the germline V gene, CDR1 is LGHNA and CDR2 is YNFKEQ.